This TCR beta chain originates from a study of T-cell memory formation after mild COVID-19. Study details: In these data, TCR clusters were largely donor specific.

Turning to this clonotype: Its antigen is as yet unknown.

Germline-derived CDR1 and CDR2 are SGHRS and YFSETQ. The CDR3 extends over 12 amino acids. V was pared by 0 bases and J by 8 bases, with 8 bases between. Whole-study results and caveats: What remained unconfirmed was the SARS-CoV-2 specificity of second-wave clones peaking on day 37. Memory sampled before infection contained some responding clones, suggesting cross-reactive memory joined.

5'RACE, which relied on constant-segment primers, yielded TCR alpha and TCR beta cDNA libraries carrying sample barcodes and UMIs. TCRdb called the 5' RACE reads again in MiXCR, with one record for every CDR3 protein. The sample consists of around 200,000 distinct CDR3 sequences, around 26% of them appearing once. The sequenced sample consisted of PBMCs or a T cell subset sorted from them (not recorded which). This receptor was taken from an adult woman who had mild COVID-19 (a few samples of this study predate the infection). Cell type and time point are not known. The genes are TRBV5-1 and TRBJ1-2; D is unclear. The CDR3 here is CASSLADRGYTF. In nucleotides, the CDR3 is TGCGCCAGCAGCTTGGCCGACCGGGGCTACACCTTC.